Following are 29 T cell receptor beta chains from one sample sequenced in a study of T-cell memory formation after mild COVID-19. TCRdb reanalysed the 5' RACE reads using MiXCR and keeps one entry per CDR3 protein. This table holds fewer than 400,000 distinct CDR3 sequences, roughly 15% found once. Material: PBMCs or a T cell subset sorted from them (not recorded which). The receptors originated from a man between 18 and 35 years old who had mild COVID-19 (a few samples of this study predate the infection). Cell type and time point are not known.

The chain employs TRBV20-1 and TRBJ2-5; 9 nucleotides match TRBD1. Per germline, CDR1 DFQATT and CDR2 SNEGSKA (reference sequence). CDR3 length: 15 amino acids. Unmatched junction bases numbered 13, after V lost 6 bases and J lost 5 bases. CDR3: CSAAGQGFRSETQYF. The CDR3 region has the DNA TGCAGTGCAGCGGGACAGGGATTTCGGTCGGAGACCCAGTACTTC.

This clonotype was observed a single time. The genes are TRBV24-1 and TRBJ2-3; tentatively, D is TRBD1 (6 bases). The germline gives CDR1 KGHDR, CDR2 SFDVKD. The CDR3 runs to 16 residues. V was cut by 4 bases and J by 2 bases, with 15 bases left in between. CDR3 sequence reads: CATSEGGHLSTDTQYF. CDR3 DNA sequence: TGTGCCACCAGTGAAGGGGGACACTTGTCCACAGATACGCAGTATTTT.

This clonotype turned up a few times. The chain combines TRBV6-6 with TRBJ2-5; D gene unclear. The CDR3 spans 15 residues. Trimming took off 0 bases at V and 3 bases at J, with 11 bases between the two ends. Germline assignment: CDR1 MNHNY and CDR2 SVGAGI (reference sequence). The DNA of the CDR3 is TGTGCCAGCAGTTACTCGTGGGCATCCAAAGAGACCCAGTACTTC. It specifies CASSYSWASKETQYF.

This clonotype was seen many times. This chain links TRBV4-1 with TRBJ1-5; D is uncertain. This CDR3 region has 15 residues. Germline values: CDR1 MGHRA, CDR2 YSYEKL. V lost 4 bases and J 0 bases, leaving 10 bases between the germline ends. In DNA form, the CDR3 reads TGCGCCAGCAGCCCCCGCTGGGTTAGCAATCAGCCCCAGCATTTT. Residues: CASSPRWVSNQPQHF.

The chain joins TRBV20-1 to TRBJ2-1, with a weak D call TRBD1 (6 bases). The CDR3 covers 14 residues. From germline, CDR1 is DFQATT and CDR2 SNEGSKA (reference sequence). V lost 7 bases, J lost 9 bases, and 22 bases lay in between. CDR3 loop: CSVATGTSLGEQFF. For the CDR3, the DNA is TGCAGTGTCGCGACCGGGACATCCCTGGGTGAGCAGTTCTTC.

This clonotype has a handful of counts. This chain links TRBV2 with TRBJ1-1; no clear D gene. This CDR3 is built from 17 residues. The germline gives CDR1 SNHLY, CDR2 FYNNEI. The V end lost 7 bases, the J end lost 3 bases, and 24 bases lay between the germline ends. The CDR3 reads CASIEVGGTGLYTEAFF. The CDR3 nucleotides read TGTGCCAGCATTGAGGTGGGTGGAACTGGCTTATACACTGAAGCTTTCTTT.

The chain carries TRBV4-2 and TRBJ2-1; the D gene is possibly TRBD1 (5 bases). The CDR3 is 14 amino acids. V lost 4 bases to trimming and J lost 4 bases, with 11 bases between them. Per the germline V gene, CDR1 is LGHNA and CDR2 is YNFKEQ. Written as DNA, the CDR3 is TGTGCCAGCAGCCCCTCGACAGCATACAATGAGCAGTTCTTC. This sequence encodes CASSPSTAYNEQFF.

The rearrangement uses TRBV7-9 and TRBJ2-2; 9 positions match TRBD1. With 3 bases clipped from V and 6 bases from J, the junction kept 5 bases outside the gene matches. Germline V CDR1 and CDR2: SEHNR, FQNEAQ (reference sequence). This CDR3 spans 15 amino acids. In DNA form, the CDR3 reads TGTGCCAGCAGCTTGGGGACAGGGCGACCCGGGGAGCTGTTTTTT. It translates to CASSLGTGRPGELFF.

In this sample, this clonotype turned up a few times. The genes are TRBV4-2 and TRBJ1-1; weak D call: TRBD1 (6 bases). The CDR3 spans 16 residues. V lost 0 bases and J 4 bases, leaving 15 bases between the germline ends. Germline V gene sequence: CDR1 LGHNA, CDR2 YNFKEQ. The CDR3 DNA reads TGTGCCAGCAGCCAAGATGTGGGGGGCTGGGGCACTGAAGCTTTCTTT. Amino acid sequence: CASSQDVGGWGTEAFF.

The chain employs TRBV9 and TRBJ2-3; weak D call: TRBD2 (6 bases). Trimming removed 1 base at V and 0 bases at J, with 6 bases between. The CDR3 spans 14 residues. Germline V gene lookup returns CDR1 SGDLS and CDR2 YYNGEE. The CDR3 DNA reads TGTGCCAGCAGCGTACGGGGGAGCACAGATACGCAGTATTTT. This codes for CASSVRGSTDTQYF.

The rearrangement joins TRBV18 to TRBJ2-7; 13 nucleotides agree with TRBD2. CDR1 is KGHSH, CDR2 LQKENI, per germline. V dropped 3 bases and J dropped 8; count of bases not matched to a gene: 10. The CDR3 sequence is 16 residues long. The CDR3 DNA sequence: TGTGCCAGCTCACCCGCGGGGACTAGCGGGGACATAAAGCAGTACGTC. This codes for CASSPAGTSGDIKQYV.

The chain couples TRBV7-2 to TRBJ2-2; 10 nucleotides align to TRBD2. Germline V gene data show CDR1 as SGHTA and CDR2 as FQGNSA. CDR3 size: 16 residues. J gave up 4 bases and V 3 bases, and 5 bases lay outside the gene matches. The CDR3 loop is CASSLSGGASTGELFF. The DNA of the CDR3 is TGTGCCAGCAGCTTGAGCGGGGGGGCCTCCACCGGGGAGCTGTTTTTT.

This clonotype was counted many times. V usage is TRBV7-2 and J usage is TRBJ1-6, with unresolved D. This CDR3 comprises 12 residues. V was clipped by 1 base and J by 9 bases, with 4 bases between them. Germline V gives CDR1 SGHTA, CDR2 FQGNSA. CDR3 sequence reads: CASSLGGSPLHF. The DNA for the CDR3 is TGTGCCAGCAGCTTAGGGGGTTCACCCCTCCACTTT.

In this sample, this clonotype turned up a few times. The chain carries TRBV6-5 and TRBJ2-1; 9 bases line up with TRBD1. Germline trimming cut 6 bases from V and 8 bases from J; bases unmatched to any gene: 5. The CDR3 sequence is 13 residues long. Germline CDR1 MNHEY, CDR2 SVGAGI. In DNA, the CDR3 is TGTGCCAGCAGATTACAGGGGGCACATGAGCAGTTCTTC. Its translation is CASRLQGAHEQFF.

This clonotype has more than one count but fewer than ten. The rearrangement joins TRBV6-5 to TRBJ2-2, with 7 bases matching TRBD1. Trimming took 6 bases from V and 4 from J; bases not matched to a gene: 5. The CDR3 spans 14 residues. Germline CDR1 reads MNHEY; CDR2 reads SVGAGI. In DNA form, the CDR3 reads TGTGCCAGCAGACCCAGGGGGAGCACCGGGGAGCTGTTTTTT. Translation: CASRPRGSTGELFF.

This clonotype was recorded a few times. The V and J genes are TRBV7-2 and TRBJ2-5, with D perhaps given as TRBD1 or TRBD2 (7 bases each). Trimming took 5 bases from V and 2 from J, leaving 18 bases between them. This CDR3 comprises 16 residues. The germline V gene has CDR1 SGHTA and CDR2 FQGNSA. This chain's CDR3 is CASSARGLAEQETQYF. The CDR3 nucleotides are TGTGCCAGCAGCGCGAGGGGGCTAGCGGAACAAGAGACCCAGTACTTC. Looking up the rest from reference TRBV7-2 and TRBJ2-5 gives the full variable domain: GAGVSQSPSNKVTEKGKDVELRCDPISGHTALYWYRQSLGQGLEFLIYFQGNSAPDKSGLPSDRFSAERTGGSVSTLTIQRTQQEDSAVYLCASSARGLAEQETQYFGPGTRLLVL.

The DNA for the CDR3 is TGCAGTGCTAGGAGGGACAGGGGATCTTATGGCTACACCTTC. Translated: CSARRDRGSYGYTF. The chain joins TRBV20-1 to TRBJ1-2; 10 bases map to TRBD1. This CDR3 is 14 amino acids long. Germline CDR1 reads DFQATT; CDR2 reads SNEGSKA (reference sequence). With 3 bases clipped from V and 5 bases from J, the junction kept 6 bases outside the gene matches.

This clonotype was seen a handful of times. This sequence joins TRBV12-3 or TRBV12-4 and TRBJ2-5, with D unclear. Trimming removed 3 bases from V and 3 bases from J, with 8 bases in between. The CDR3 spans 13 residues. The chain's CDR3 is CASSFGRKETQYF. The DNA of the CDR3 is TGTGCCAGCAGTTTCGGCAGAAAAGAGACCCAGTACTTC.

The CDR3 sequence is CSARGGAGEKLFF. The CDR3 coding sequence is TGCAGTGCTAGAGGAGGGGCGGGGGAAAAACTGTTTTTT. The J gene is TRBJ1-4, the V gene TRBV20-1; the D gene is possibly TRBD1 (5 bases). This CDR3 comprises 13 residues. Germline values: CDR1 DFQATT, CDR2 SNEGSKA (reference sequence). The germline V and J ends were trimmed by 1 base and 8 bases, with 11 bases remaining between them.

This clonotype has just a few counts. This rearrangement joins TRBV6-2 or TRBV6-3 to TRBJ2-2, with a tentative D call TRBD2 (6 bases). CDR3 length: 12 amino acids. Germline lookup yields CDR1 MNHEY and CDR2 SVGEGT. With 9 bases removed from V and 10 bases from J, the gap between germline ends came to 15 bases. CDR3 coding DNA: TGTGCCAGTCCGGGACTTCGTTTGGAGCTGTTTTTT. It encodes CASPGLRLELFF.

The genes are TRBV25-1 and TRBJ1-4; D not certain. Trimming shortened V by 2 bases and J by 6 bases, and 4 bases separated the two germline ends. CDR1 is MGHDK, CDR2 SYGVNS, per germline. This CDR3 contains 12 residues. CDR3 loop: CASSEGDEKLFF. The CDR3 DNA sequence: TGTGCCAGCAGTGAAGGTGATGAAAAACTGTTTTTT.

This chain uses TRBV20-1 with TRBJ2-2; 7 nucleotides line up with TRBD1. Germline V lookup: CDR1 DFQATT, CDR2 SNEGSKA (reference sequence). This CDR3 has 16 residues. Germline trimming cut 5 bases from V and 2 bases from J; bases unmatched to any gene: 11. The CDR3 nucleotides are TGCAGTGCTGCCGGGGTGACAGGGCGAAACACCGGGGAGCTGTTTTTT. This codes for CSAAGVTGRNTGELFF.

This chain uses TRBV6-5 with TRBJ2-5; D is perhaps TRBD1 (5 bases). CDR1 is MNHEY, CDR2 SVGAGI, per germline. Trimming took 2 bases from V and 6 from J, leaving 16 bases between them. This CDR3 has 15 amino acids. DNA for the CDR3: TGTGCCAGCAGTTACAAGGCCGCAGGGCGGAAGACCCAGTACTTC. Its protein product is CASSYKAAGRKTQYF.

This rearrangement joins TRBV7-6 to TRBJ2-1; 7 bases are a match to TRBD2. V lost 5 bases to trimming and J lost 12 bases; unmatched junction nucleotides: 10. This CDR3 region has 13 residues. Germline CDR1 SGHVS, CDR2 FNYEAQ. Here the CDR3 reads CASSRAGVSGQFF. As DNA, the CDR3 is TGTGCCAGCAGCCGGGCGGGGGTCTCAGGGCAGTTCTTC.

V gene TRBV5-1 combines with J gene TRBJ1-2; D is possibly TRBD1 (5 bases). The CDR3 has 14 residues. Germline V gene lookup returns CDR1 SGHRS and CDR2 YFSETQ. V was cut by 0 bases and J by 8 bases, with 14 bases left in between. The CDR3 protein is CASSLGDLRGGYTF. The CDR3 DNA is TGCGCCAGCAGCTTGGGGGACCTCCGGGGAGGCTACACCTTC.

The V call is TRBV3-1, the J call TRBJ1-1; the D is unclear. Trimming cost V 6 bases and J 6 bases, with 14 bases left between them. This CDR3 has 13 amino acids. The germline CDR1 and CDR2 sequences are LGHDT and YNNKEL (reference sequence). CDR3 sequence: CASRTGPGAEAFF. In nucleotides, the CDR3 is TGTGCCAGCAGGACCGGTCCGGGCGCTGAAGCTTTCTTT.

The V gene is TRBV12-3 or TRBV12-4, the J gene TRBJ2-7, with D uncertain. The CDR3 is made up of 16 amino acids. V gave up 0 bases and J gave up 5 bases, with 17 bases separating them. Here the CDR3 DNA reads TGTGCCAGCAGTTTAGCGCGCGGACCCAGTAGGGACGAGCAGTACTTC. Its protein is CASSLARGPSRDEQYF.

The gene calls are TRBV6-2 or TRBV6-3 and TRBJ2-1, with D unresolved. Deletions cut 0 bases from V and 5 bases from J, with 20 bases between. CDR3 length: 18 residues. The germline V gene encodes CDR1 MNHEY and CDR2 SVGEGT. Written as DNA, the CDR3 is TGTGCCAGCAGTTACTCGGGGTATCGTGGACCCCGTAACAATGAGCAGTTCTTC. Protein product: CASSYSGYRGPRNNEQFF.

This clonotype showed up just a few times. The chain has TRBV20-1 and TRBJ1-6; D gene ambiguous. V was shortened by 3 bases and J by 5 bases, with 5 bases between the two germline ends. The CDR3 runs 12 residues. The germline gives CDR1 DFQATT, CDR2 SNEGSKA (reference sequence). The CDR3 DNA sequence: TGCAGTGCTAGTCGAAATAATTCACCCCTCCACTTT. This encodes CSASRNNSPLHF.